These T cell receptor beta chains were read from a single sample in a study of cytomegalovirus exposure and HLA in healthy donors. Assay used: immunoSEQ multiplex PCR; TCRdb lists only in-frame clones, some missing. The sample records some 200,000 clones, 75% to 95% being singletons. The sequenced material came from PBMCs. These receptors all stem from a woman aged 18-29 years in good health and CMV-seronegative. Each CDR3 is given without its conserved first and last residue. The order of the fields is D gene, V gene, CDR3 protein. D genes are given only for firm matches.

D: NA
V: TRBV19
CDR3: ASSRTVNTGELF

D: TRBD2
V: TRBV4-2
CDR3: ASSQRLAGGSAYEQY

D: NA
V: TRBV18
CDR3: ASSPRLQESPTYNEQF

D: TRBD1
V: TRBV5-6
CDR3: ASSHGTGRPDTQY

D: NA
V: TRBV4-2
CDR3: ASSQDPTTYEQY

D: TRBD2
V: TRBV7-9
CDR3: ASSSPSTSEITDTQY

D: TRBD2
V: TRBV6-6
CDR3: ASSPLAGVGNEQF

D: NA
V: TRBV15
CDR3: ATSRDSAGLGGYT

D: TRBD1
V: TRBV4-1
CDR3: ASSQVGQGSGQPQH

D: NA
V: TRBV4-1
CDR3: ASSQRVTAANTGELF

D: NA
V: TRBV2
CDR3: ASSVGARAEAF

D: NA
V: TRBV6-5
CDR3: ASRLGLRDEQF

D: TRBD1
V: TRBV19
CDR3: ASSILGTGGSGNTIY

D: NA
V: TRBV1
CDR3: TSSQESEEATQY

D: NA
V: TRBV19
CDR3: ASTRLPTNEKLF

D: NA
V: TRBV19
CDR3: ASSPLGGLGETQY

D: NA
V: TRBV7-9
CDR3: ASSLYEGGENAEAF

D: NA
V: TRBV7-6
CDR3: ASSYKEAGELF

D: TRBD2
V: TRBV15
CDR3: ATSRDLGLAGKNNEQF

D: NA
V: TRBV19
CDR3: ASSIEPGMNTEAF

D: NA
V: TRBV7-2
CDR3: ASSIPISGITYEQY

D: NA
V: TRBV27
CDR3: ASRPSPNYGYT

D: TRBD2
V: TRBV18
CDR3: ASSLRPGLAGKNIAYNEQF

D: NA
V: TRBV7-8
CDR3: ASSSPMTVSDNQPQH

D: NA
V: TRBV7-2
CDR3: ASSWNRADTEAF

D: NA
V: TRBV2
CDR3: ASSSEETQY

D: TRBD1
V: TRBV10-3
CDR3: AIIPGQGGRQY

D: NA
V: TRBV5-6
CDR3: ASSSGVAQF

D: NA
V: TRBV25-1
CDR3: ASSDAGSSYNEQF

D: TRBD1
V: TRBV19
CDR3: ASSIESGDRGRPGELF

D: NA
V: TRBV21-1
CDR3: ASSKEGPSSGRRNEQF

D: NA
V: TRBV2
CDR3: ASRRGGKNTEAF

D: NA
V: TRBV28
CDR3: ASREYGGSYNSPLH

D: NA
V: TRBV30
CDR3: AWDSLTRYT

D: TRBD1
V: TRBV4-1
CDR3: ASSQERNRGNSPLH

D: TRBD1
V: TRBV7-2
CDR3: ASSSSRTGTRASHEQY

D: TRBD1
V: TRBV28
CDR3: ASSEDRGGGEKLF

D: NA
V: TRBV2
CDR3: ASSEGGQPQH

D: NA
V: TRBV28
CDR3: ASRETGYSNQPQH

D: TRBD1
V: TRBV4-1
CDR3: ASSQAGTGLYEQY

D: NA
V: TRBV5-1
CDR3: ASSLFRNYGYT